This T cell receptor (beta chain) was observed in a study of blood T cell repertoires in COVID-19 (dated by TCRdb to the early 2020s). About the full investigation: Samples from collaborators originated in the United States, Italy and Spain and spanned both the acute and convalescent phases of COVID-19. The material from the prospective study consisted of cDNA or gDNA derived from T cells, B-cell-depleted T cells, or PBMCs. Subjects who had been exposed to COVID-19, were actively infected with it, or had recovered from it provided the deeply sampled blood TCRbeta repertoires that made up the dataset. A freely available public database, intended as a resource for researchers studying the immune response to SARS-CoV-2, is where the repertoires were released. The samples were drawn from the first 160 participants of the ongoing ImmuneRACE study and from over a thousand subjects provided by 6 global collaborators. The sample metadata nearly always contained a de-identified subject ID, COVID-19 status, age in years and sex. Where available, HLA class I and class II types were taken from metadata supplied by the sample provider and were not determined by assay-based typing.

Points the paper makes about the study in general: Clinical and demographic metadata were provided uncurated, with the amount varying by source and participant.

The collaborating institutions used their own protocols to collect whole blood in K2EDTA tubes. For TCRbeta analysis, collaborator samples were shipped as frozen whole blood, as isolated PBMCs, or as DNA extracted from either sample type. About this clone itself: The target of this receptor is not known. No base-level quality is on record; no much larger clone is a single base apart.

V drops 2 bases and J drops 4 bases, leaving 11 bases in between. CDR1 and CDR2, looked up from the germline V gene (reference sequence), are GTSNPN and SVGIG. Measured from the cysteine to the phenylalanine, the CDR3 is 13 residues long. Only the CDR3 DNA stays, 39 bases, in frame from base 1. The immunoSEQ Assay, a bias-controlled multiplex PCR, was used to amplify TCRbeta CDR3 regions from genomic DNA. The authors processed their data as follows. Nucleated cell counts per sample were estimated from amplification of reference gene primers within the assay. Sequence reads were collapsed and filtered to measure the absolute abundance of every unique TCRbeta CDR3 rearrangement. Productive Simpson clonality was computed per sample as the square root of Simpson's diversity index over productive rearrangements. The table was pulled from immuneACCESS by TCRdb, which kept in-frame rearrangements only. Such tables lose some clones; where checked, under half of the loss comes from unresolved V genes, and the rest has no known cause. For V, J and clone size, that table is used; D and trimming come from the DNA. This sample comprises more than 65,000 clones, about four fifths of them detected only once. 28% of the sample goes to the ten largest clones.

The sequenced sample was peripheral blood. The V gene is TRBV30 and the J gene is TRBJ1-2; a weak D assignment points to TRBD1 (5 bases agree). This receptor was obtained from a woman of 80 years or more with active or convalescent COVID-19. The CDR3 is CAWSRGGLYGYTF. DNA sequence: TGTGCCTGGAGTAGGGGAGGGCTCTATGGCTACACCTTC.